What follows describes a single T cell receptor (beta chain). The sample originates from a study of CD8+CD57+ T cells in acquired aplastic anemia. Germline CDR1 and CDR2: SQVTM and ANQGSEA. Trimming took off 6 bases at V and 0 bases at J, with 17 bases between the two ends. The CDR3 is made up of 15 amino acids. Genomic DNA provided the template from which TCR beta VDJ and CDR3 profiles were obtained. TCRdb recomputed calls from the reads with MiXCR, one row per CDR3 protein. The data contain about 180,000 distinct CDR3 sequences, 35% to 50% of them singletons. The sample was sorted CD4+, CD8+, or CD8+CD57+ T cells (not recorded which) from PBMCs. The J gene is TRBJ1-1, the V gene TRBV29-1; tentative D call: TRBD1 (5 bases). The source is a human donor in good health. This chain's CDR3 is CSVRLWRTMNTEAFF. The CDR3 DNA reads TGCAGCGTCCGTTTATGGCGGACAATGAACACTGAAGCTTTCTTT.